The 8 T cell receptor beta chains reported below all come from one sample, sequenced in a study of neoadjuvant anti-PD-1 for oral cavity cancer. As to time point: after neoadjuvant nivolumab, at surgical resection. Clones were sequenced by immunoSEQ multiplex PCR, and TCRdb holds only the in-frame ones, with some missing. Among about 10,000 clones listed, roughly two thirds were seen once. The source was PBMCs, collected after nivolumab (anti-PD-1) treatment. The receptors were gathered from a person aged 35 to 85 with oral cavity squamous cell carcinoma.

This clone showed up just a few times. V usage is TRBV5-1 and J usage is TRBJ1-2, with 7 bases lining up with TRBD1. This CDR3 is built from 14 residues. CDR1 and CDR2 from the germline V gene are SGHRS and YFSETQ. V was clipped by 3 bases and J by 3 bases; unmatched bases: 5. Here the CDR3 reads CASSSSGGDYGYTF. The CDR3 nucleotides read TGCGCCAGCAGCTCATCAGGGGGAGACTATGGCTACACCTTC. The whole variable domain, remainder taken from reference TRBV5-1 and TRBJ1-2, is KAGVTQTPRYLIKTRGQQVTLSCSPISGHRSVSWYQQTPGQGLQFLFEYFSETQRNKGNFPGRFSGRQFSNSRSEMNVSTLELGDSALYLCASSSSGGDYGYTFGSGTRLTVV.

As DNA, the CDR3 is TGCGCCAGCAGGGGGGGACTAGTGGAGACCCAGTACTTC. It codes for CASRGGLVETQYF. V usage is TRBV10-2 and J usage is TRBJ2-5; TRBD2 matches at 8 bases. Germline V gives CDR1 WSHSY, CDR2 SAAADI. V trimming: 6 bases; J trimming: 5 bases; junction bases outside the gene matches: 5. The CDR3 runs to 13 residues.

The rearrangement joins TRBV18 to TRBJ1-2; no reliable D call. There are 17 residues in the CDR3. V was clipped by 1 base and J by 6 bases, with 21 bases between them. Germline values: CDR1 KGHSH, CDR2 LQKENI. CDR3: CASSPRRGSREWDGYTF. CDR3 coding DNA: TGTGCCAGCTCACCACGTCGCGGGTCACGCGAATGGGATGGCTACACCTTC.

The chain employs TRBV10-2 and TRBJ2-1; D call uncertain. CDR1 is WSHSY, CDR2 SAAADI, per germline. This CDR3 spans 15 amino acids. V lost 11 bases and J 6 bases, leaving 23 bases between the germline ends. The CDR3 nucleotides read TGCGCCTCTGCAAACTTAGGGATACCTCGCAATGAGCAGTTCTTC. Translation gives CASANLGIPRNEQFF.

The rearrangement links TRBV28 to TRBJ2-7; D gene unclear. The CDR3 runs to 12 residues. The V gene's germline CDR1 is MDHEN and CDR2 SYDVKM. V was cut by 3 bases and J by 1 base, with 4 bases left in between. The CDR3 sequence is CASSLRSYEQYF. CDR3 sequence (DNA): TGTGCCAGCAGTTTGCGGTCCTACGAGCAGTACTTC.

Only a few counts were recorded for this clone. The CDR3 DNA is TGTGCCAGCAGTGACAGGGTTAGGGGCACTGAAGCTTTCTTT. Its protein product is CASSDRVRGTEAFF. This rearrangement joins TRBV2 to TRBJ1-1, with D perhaps TRBD1 (5 bases). The CDR3 is 14 residues long. The ends were cut back, 3 bases at V and 4 bases at J, with 12 bases in the middle. Looked up from germline, CDR1 is SNHLY and CDR2 is FYNNEI.

The rearrangement joins TRBV11-2 to TRBJ2-5; D remains ambiguous. The CDR3 runs 11 residues. Trimming shortened V by 1 base and J by 4 bases, and 1 base separated the two germline ends. Germline V CDR1 and CDR2: SGHAT, FQNNGV. Written as DNA, the CDR3 is TGTGCCAGCAGCTTAGGAGAGACCCAGTACTTC. Protein sequence: CASSLGETQYF.

This chain joins TRBV6-5 and TRBJ2-5; D is uncertain. With 0 bases removed from V and 2 bases from J, the gap between germline ends came to 13 bases. Germline V gene sequence: CDR1 MNHEY, CDR2 SVGAGI. This CDR3 has 16 residues. The DNA for the CDR3 is TGTGCCAGCAGTTACTCAGTGGGTAGCTGGCAAGAGACCCAGTACTTC. Protein product: CASSYSVGSWQETQYF.